What follows describes a single TCR beta chain. These data belong to a study of blood T cell repertoires in COVID-19. The table came from immunoSEQ multiplex PCR; TCRdb's copy has only in-frame clones and leaves some out. The repertoire holds about 300,000 clones, with 89% as singletons. The TCR comes from a man between 18 and 35 years old who had recovered from COVID-19. Sequencing input: peripheral blood.

CDR3 in DNA: TGTGCCAGTAGTACCCTGGGACAGGAGGTCCGGAACACTGAAGCTTTCTTT. Its translation: CASSTLGQEVRNTEAFF. The chain has TRBV19 and TRBJ1-1; 8 bases line up with TRBD1. With V trimmed by 4 bases and J by 1 base, 11 bases remained unmatched. The length of the CDR3 is 17 residues. Germline CDR1 LNHDA, CDR2 SQIVND (reference sequence).